The 6 T cell receptor beta chains below come from one sample, sequenced in a study of T and B cells in COVID-19 patients. BIOMED2 TRB-A/B primer pools were used in multiplex TRB PCR. Using its own MiXCR run on the multiplex PCR reads, TCRdb lists one record per CDR3 protein. This table has about 23,000 distinct CDR3 sequences, roughly 27% appearing once. Each TRB amplification used roughly 220-550 ng of genomic DNA from blood. Material: blood. These receptors were taken from a human donor who had recovered from COVID-19.

This clonotype came up once. With a much larger clone just one base away, this may be a read error. J is TRBJ2-2 and V is TRBV29-1; the match to TRBD2 covers 11 bases. The CDR3 contains 14 residues. The germline V gene has CDR1 SQVTM and CDR2 ANQGSEA. V dropped 6 bases and J dropped 9; count of bases not matched to a gene: 9. CDR3 sequence reads: CSVLTSGETWELFF. For the CDR3, the DNA is TGCAGCGTCCTGACTAGCGGGGAGACCTGGGAGCTGTTTTTT.

The chain couples TRBV6-5 to TRBJ2-1, with D tentatively TRBD1 (6 bases). The CDR3 loop spans 13 amino acids. Germline loops: CDR1 MNHEY, CDR2 SVGAGI. The V end was cut by 10 bases, the J end by 4 bases, with 14 bases between. CDR3: CATRRDRYNEQFF. Here the CDR3 DNA reads TGTGCCACCAGGAGAGACAGGTACAATGAGCAGTTCTTC.

The chain has TRBV24-1 and TRBJ2-3, with 7 bases that match TRBD1. Per germline, CDR1 KGHDR and CDR2 SFDVKD. The CDR3 covers 16 residues. Unmatched junction bases numbered 5, after V lost 3 bases and J lost 0 bases. CDR3 bases: TGTGCCACCAGTGATCCCAGGGGGACGAGCACAGATACGCAGTATTTT. It yields the protein CATSDPRGTSTDTQYF.

The chain links TRBV12-3 or TRBV12-4 to TRBJ1-4; D is ambiguous. There are 14 residues in the CDR3. The V and J ends lost 0 bases and 4 bases respectively, with 6 bases between them. CDR3 nucleotides: TGTGCCAGCAGTTTAGCCCTCCTTAATGAAAAACTGTTTTTT. It encodes CASSLALLNEKLFF.

This clonotype was counted a few times. At one of its ends the junction is not consistent with the germline gene, which may arise from a read error. V and J are TRBV5-1 and TRBJ2-1; a possible D gene is TRBD2 (5 bases). The germline V gene encodes CDR1 SGHRS and CDR2 YFSETQ. The CDR3 consists of 17 residues. The CDR3 loop is CASSLYSREPAQNEQFF. CDR3 bases: TGTGCCAGCAGCTTGTATTCCCGGGAACCGGCACAAAATGAGCAGTTCTTC.

J is TRBJ2-1 and V is TRBV29-1; 8 bases line up with TRBD1. Losses at the gene ends were 1 base for V and 9 bases for J; bases not matched to a gene: 5. The germline gives CDR1 SQVTM, CDR2 ANQGSEA. CDR3 length equals 13 residues. The CDR3 region has the DNA TGCAGCGTTGAAGCTCGGACAGGGAGTGAGCAGTTCTTC. It codes for CSVEARTGSEQFF.